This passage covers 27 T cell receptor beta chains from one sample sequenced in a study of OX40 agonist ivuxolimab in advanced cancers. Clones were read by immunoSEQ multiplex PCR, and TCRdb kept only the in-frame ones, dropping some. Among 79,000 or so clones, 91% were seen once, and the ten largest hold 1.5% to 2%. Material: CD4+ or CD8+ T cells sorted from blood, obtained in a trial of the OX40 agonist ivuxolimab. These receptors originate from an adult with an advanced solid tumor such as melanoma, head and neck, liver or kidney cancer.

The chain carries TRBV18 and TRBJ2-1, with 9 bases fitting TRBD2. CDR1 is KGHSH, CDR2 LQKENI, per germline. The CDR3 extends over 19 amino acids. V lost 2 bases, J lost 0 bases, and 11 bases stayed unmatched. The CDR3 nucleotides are TGTGCCAGCTCACCATCTAGCGGGAATACCTATAACTCCTACAATGAGCAGTTCTTC. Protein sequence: CASSPSSGNTYNSYNEQFF.

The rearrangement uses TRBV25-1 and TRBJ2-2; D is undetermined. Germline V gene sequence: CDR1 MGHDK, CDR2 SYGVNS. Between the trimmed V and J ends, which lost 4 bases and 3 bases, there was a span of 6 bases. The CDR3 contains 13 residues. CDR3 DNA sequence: TGTGCCAGCAGTGGGGCGTACACCGGGGAGCTGTTTTTT. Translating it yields CASSGAYTGELFF.

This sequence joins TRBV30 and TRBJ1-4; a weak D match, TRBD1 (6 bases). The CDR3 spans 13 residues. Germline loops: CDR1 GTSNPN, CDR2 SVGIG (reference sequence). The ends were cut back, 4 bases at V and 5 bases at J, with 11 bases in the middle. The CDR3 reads CAWNTQGNEKLFF. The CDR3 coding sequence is TGTGCCTGGAATACCCAGGGGAATGAAAAACTGTTTTTT.

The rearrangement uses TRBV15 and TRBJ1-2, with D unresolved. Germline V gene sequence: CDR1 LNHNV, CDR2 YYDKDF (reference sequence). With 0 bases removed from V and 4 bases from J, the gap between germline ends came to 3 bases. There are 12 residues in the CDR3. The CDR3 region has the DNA TGTGCCACCAGCAGAGAACTCTATGGCTACACCTTC. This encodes CATSRELYGYTF.

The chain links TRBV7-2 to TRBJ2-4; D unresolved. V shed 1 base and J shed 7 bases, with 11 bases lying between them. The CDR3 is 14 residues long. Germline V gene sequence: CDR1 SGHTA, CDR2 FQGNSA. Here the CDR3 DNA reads TGTGCCAGCAGCTTAGTGGCGACTGGGAACATTCAGTACTTC. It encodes CASSLVATGNIQYF.

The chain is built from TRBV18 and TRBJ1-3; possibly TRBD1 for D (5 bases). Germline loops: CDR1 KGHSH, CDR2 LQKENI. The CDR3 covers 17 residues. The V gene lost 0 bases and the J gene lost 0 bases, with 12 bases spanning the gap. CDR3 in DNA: TGTGCCAGCTCACCACCGCCGGGACGGAGCTCTGGAAACACCATATATTTT. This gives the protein CASSPPPGRSSGNTIYF.

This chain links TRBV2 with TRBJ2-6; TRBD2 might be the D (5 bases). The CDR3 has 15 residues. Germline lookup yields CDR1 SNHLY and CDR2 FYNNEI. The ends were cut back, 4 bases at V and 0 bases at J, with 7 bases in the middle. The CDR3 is CASSGRGSGANVLTF. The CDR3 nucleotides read TGTGCCAGCAGTGGCCGGGGCTCTGGGGCCAACGTCCTGACTTTC.

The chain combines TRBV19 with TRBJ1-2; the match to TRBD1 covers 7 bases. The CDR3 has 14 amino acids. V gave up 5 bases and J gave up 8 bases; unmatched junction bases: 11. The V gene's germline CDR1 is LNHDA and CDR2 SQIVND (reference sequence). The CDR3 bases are TGTGCCAGTAGTCAGACAGGGCTGGTGGGAGGCTACACCTTC. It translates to CASSQTGLVGGYTF. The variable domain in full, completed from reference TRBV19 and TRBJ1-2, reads DGGITQSPKYLFRKEGQNVTLSCEQNLNHDAMYWYRQDPGQGLRLIYYSQIVNDFQKGDIAEGYSVSREKKESFPLTVTSAQKNPTAFYLCASSQTGLVGGYTFGSGTRLTVV.

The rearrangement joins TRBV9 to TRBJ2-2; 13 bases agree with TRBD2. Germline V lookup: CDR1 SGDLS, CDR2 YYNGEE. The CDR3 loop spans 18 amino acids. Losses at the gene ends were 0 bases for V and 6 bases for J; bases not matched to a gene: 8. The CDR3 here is CASSVAPTSGRAAGELFF. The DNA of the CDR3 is TGTGCCAGCAGCGTAGCCCCAACTAGCGGGAGGGCCGCCGGGGAGCTGTTTTTT. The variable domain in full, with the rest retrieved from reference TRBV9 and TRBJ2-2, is DSGVTQTPKHLITATGQRVTLRCSPRSGDLSVYWYQQSLDQGLQFLIQYYNGEERAKGNILERFSAQQFPDLHSELNLSSLELGDSALYFCASSVAPTSGRAAGELFFGEGSRLTVL.

CDR3 in DNA: TGTGCCAGCAGCTCGGCCAGTGACTATGGCTACACCTTC. It is translated as CASSSASDYGYTF. The V call is TRBV5-6, the J call TRBJ1-2; D unresolved. Germline CDR1 SGHDT, CDR2 YYEEEE. The CDR3 sequence is 13 residues long. V lost 3 bases and J lost 3, with 9 bases in between.

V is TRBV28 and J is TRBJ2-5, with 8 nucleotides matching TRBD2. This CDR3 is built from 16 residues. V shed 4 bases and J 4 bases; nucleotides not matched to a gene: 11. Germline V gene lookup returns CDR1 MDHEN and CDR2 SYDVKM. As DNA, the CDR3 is TGTGCCAGCAGTTACCCCCCGGGGACTAGTGTAGAGACCCAGTACTTC. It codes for CASSYPPGTSVETQYF.

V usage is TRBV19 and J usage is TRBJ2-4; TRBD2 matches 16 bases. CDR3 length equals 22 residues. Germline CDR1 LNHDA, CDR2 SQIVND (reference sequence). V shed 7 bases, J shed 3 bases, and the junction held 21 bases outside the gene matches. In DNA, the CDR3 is TGTGCCAGTACCGACGGGACTAGCGGGAGGGCCGGGTCGTCTTTTGGCAAAAACATTCAGTACTTC. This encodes CASTDGTSGRAGSSFGKNIQYF.

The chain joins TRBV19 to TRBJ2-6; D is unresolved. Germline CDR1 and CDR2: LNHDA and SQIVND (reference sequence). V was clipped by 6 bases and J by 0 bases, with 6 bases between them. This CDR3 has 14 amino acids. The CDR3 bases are TGTGCCAGTAGGTTAAGCTCTGGGGCCAACGTCCTGACTTTC. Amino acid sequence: CASRLSSGANVLTF.

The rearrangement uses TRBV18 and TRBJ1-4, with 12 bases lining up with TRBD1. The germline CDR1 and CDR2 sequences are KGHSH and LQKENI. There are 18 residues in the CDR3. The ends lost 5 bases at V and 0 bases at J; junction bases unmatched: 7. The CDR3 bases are TGTGCCAGCTCATACTCCGGGACAGGGGGCTCAACTAATGAAAAACTGTTTTTT. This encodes CASSYSGTGGSTNEKLFF.

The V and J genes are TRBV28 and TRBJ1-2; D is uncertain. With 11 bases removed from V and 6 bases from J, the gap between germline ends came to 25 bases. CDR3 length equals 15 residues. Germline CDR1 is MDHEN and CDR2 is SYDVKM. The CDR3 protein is CAARGPGLPSNGYTF. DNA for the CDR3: TGTGCCGCTCGTGGGCCGGGTTTGCCCTCTAATGGCTACACCTTC.

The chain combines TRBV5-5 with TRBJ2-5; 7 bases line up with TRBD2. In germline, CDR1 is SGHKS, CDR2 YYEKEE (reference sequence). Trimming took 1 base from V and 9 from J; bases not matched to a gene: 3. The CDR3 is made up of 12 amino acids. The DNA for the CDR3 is TGTGCCAGCAGCTTGCAGGGAGGGTCCCAGTACTTC. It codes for CASSLQGGSQYF.

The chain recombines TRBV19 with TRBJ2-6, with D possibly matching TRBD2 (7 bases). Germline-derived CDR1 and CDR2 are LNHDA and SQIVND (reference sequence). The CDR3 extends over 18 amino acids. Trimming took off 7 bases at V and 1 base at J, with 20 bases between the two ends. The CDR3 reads CASTVSRGAKSGANVLTF. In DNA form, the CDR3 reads TGTGCCAGTACGGTTAGTCGGGGGGCGAAGTCTGGGGCCAACGTCCTGACTTTC. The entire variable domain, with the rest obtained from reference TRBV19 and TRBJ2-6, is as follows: DGGITQSPKYLFRKEGQNVTLSCEQNLNHDAMYWYRQDPGQGLRLIYYSQIVNDFQKGDIAEGYSVSREKKESFPLTVTSAQKNPTAFYLCASTVSRGAKSGANVLTFGAGSRLTVL.

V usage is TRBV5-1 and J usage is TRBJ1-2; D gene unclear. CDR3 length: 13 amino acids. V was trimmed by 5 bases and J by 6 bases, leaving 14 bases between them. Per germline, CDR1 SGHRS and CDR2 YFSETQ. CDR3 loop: CASRPDGRDGYTF. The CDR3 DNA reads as TGCGCCAGCAGACCCGACGGGAGGGATGGCTACACCTTC.

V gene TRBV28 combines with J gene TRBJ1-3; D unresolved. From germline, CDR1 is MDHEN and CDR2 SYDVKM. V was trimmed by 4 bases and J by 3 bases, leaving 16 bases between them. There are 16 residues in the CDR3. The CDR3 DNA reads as TGTGCCAGCAGTTCCGGGCCGTATACTGGTGGAAACACCATATATTTT. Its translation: CASSSGPYTGGNTIYF.

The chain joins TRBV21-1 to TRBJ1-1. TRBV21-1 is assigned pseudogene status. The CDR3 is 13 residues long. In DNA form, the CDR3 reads TGTGCCAGCAGCCCCCCGGGGGGCACTGAAGCTTTCTTT. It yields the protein CASSPPGGTEAFF.

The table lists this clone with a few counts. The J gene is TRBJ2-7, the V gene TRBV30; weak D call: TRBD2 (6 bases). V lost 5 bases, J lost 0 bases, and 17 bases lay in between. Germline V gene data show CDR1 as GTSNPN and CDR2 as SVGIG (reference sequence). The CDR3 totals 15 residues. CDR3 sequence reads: CAWGAGGDLSYEQYF. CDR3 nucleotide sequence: TGTGCCTGGGGAGCTGGCGGGGACCTCTCCTACGAGCAGTACTTC.

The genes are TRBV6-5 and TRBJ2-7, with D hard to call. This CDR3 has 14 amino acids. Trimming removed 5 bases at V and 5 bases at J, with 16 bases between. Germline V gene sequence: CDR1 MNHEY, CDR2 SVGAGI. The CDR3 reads CASSATPALNEQYF. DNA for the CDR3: TGTGCCAGCAGTGCAACGCCCGCCCTAAACGAGCAGTACTTC.

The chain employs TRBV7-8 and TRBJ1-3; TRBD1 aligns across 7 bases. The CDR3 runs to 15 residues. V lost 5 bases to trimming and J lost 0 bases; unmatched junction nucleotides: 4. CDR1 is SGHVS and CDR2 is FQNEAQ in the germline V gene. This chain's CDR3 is CASSLGTASGNTIYF. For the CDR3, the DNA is TGTGCCAGCAGCCTCGGGACAGCCTCTGGAAACACCATATATTTT.

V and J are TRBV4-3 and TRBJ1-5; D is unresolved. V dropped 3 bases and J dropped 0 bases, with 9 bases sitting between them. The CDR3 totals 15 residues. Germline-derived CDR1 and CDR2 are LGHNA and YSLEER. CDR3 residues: CASSQDHYSNQPQHF. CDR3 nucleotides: TGCGCCAGCAGCCAGGACCATTATAGCAATCAGCCCCAGCATTTT.

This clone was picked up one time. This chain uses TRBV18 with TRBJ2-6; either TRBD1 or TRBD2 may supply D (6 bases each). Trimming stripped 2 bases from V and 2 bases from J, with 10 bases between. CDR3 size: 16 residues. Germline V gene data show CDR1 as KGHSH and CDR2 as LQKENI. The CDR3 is CASSPVGGAGANVLTF. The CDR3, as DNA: TGTGCCAGCTCACCAGTGGGGGGCGCTGGGGCCAACGTCCTGACTTTC.

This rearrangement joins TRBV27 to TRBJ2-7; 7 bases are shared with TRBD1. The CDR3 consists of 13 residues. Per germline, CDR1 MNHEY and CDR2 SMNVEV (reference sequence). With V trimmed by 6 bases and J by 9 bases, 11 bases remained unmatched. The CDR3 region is CASSYRGSPPQYF. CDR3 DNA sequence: TGTGCCAGCAGCTACAGGGGATCCCCGCCGCAGTACTTC.

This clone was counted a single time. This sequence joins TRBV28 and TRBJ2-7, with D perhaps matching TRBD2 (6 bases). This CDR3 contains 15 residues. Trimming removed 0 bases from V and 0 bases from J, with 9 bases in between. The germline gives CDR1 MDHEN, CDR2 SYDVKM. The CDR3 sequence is CASSLWGLLSYEQYF. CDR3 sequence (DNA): TGTGCCAGCAGTTTATGGGGACTCCTCTCCTACGAGCAGTACTTC.